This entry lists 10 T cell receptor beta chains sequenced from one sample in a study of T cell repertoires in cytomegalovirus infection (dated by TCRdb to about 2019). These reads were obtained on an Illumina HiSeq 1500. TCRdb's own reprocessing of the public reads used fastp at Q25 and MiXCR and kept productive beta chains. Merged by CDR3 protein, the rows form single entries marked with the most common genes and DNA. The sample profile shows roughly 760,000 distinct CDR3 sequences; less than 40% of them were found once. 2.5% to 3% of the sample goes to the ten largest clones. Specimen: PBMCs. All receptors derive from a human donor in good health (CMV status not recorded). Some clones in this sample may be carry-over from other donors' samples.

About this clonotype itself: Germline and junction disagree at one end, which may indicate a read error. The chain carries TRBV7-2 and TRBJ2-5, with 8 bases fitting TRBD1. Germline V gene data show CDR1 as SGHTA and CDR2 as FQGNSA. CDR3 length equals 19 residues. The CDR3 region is CSSSLGKRPDRASQATQYF. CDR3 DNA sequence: TGTTCCAGCAGCTTAGGGAAACGACCGGACAGGGCTAGCCAAGCGACCCAGTACTTC.

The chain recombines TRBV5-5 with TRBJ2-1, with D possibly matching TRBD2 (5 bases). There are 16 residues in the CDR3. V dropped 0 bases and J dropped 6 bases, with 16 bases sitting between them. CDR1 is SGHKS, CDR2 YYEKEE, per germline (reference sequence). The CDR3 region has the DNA TGTGCCAGCAGCTTGGGGGGAGTAGCCGTACTCAATGAGCAGTTCTTC. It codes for CASSLGGVAVLNEQFF.

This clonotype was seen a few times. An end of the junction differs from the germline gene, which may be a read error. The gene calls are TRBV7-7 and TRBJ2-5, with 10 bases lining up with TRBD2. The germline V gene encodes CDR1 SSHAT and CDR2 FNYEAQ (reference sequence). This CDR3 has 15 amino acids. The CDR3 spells CASSLSGRASETQYF. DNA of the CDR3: TGTGCTAGCAGCTTGAGCGGGAGGGCCAGTGAGACCCAGTACTTC. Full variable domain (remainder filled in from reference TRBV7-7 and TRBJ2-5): GAGVSQSPRYKVTKRGQDVTLRCDPISSHATLYWYQQALGQGPEFLTYFNYEAQPDKSGLPSDRFSAERPEGSISTLTIQRTEQRDSAMYRCASSLSGRASETQYFGPGTRLLVL.

The CDR3: CSPGTASYEQYF. The CDR3, as DNA: TGCAGTCCCGGGACGGCCTCCTACGAGCAGTACTTC. V usage is TRBV20-1 and J usage is TRBJ2-7; D assignment may be TRBD1 or TRBD2 (5 bases each). CDR1 DFQATT and CDR2 SNEGSKA come from the germline V gene (reference sequence). The CDR3 loop spans 12 amino acids. V lost 8 bases and J 0 bases, leaving 11 bases between the germline ends.

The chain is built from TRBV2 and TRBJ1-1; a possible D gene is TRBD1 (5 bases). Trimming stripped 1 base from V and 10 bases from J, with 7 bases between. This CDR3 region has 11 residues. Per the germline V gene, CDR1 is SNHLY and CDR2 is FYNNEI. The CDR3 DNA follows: TGTGCCAGCAGTGAAGGCGGGGGAGCTTTCTTT. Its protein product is CASSEGGGAFF.

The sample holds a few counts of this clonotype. DNA for the CDR3: TGCGCCAGCAGCACGGGACAGGAAGGAGCCGAGCAGTACTTC. Amino acids: CASSTGQEGAEQYF. The V call is TRBV5-1, the J call TRBJ2-7; 8 nucleotides align to TRBD1. CDR1 and CDR2 (germline): SGHRS, YFSETQ. The CDR3 is 14 amino acids. V lost 4 bases, J lost 6 bases, and 9 bases stayed unmatched.

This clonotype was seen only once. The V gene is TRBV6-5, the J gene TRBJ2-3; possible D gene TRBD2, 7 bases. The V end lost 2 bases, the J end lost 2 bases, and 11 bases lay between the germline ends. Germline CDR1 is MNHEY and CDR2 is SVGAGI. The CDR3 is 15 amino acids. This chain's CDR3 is CASSYGGANTDTQYF. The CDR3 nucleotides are TGTGCCAGCAGTTACGGGGGGGCCAACACAGATACGCAGTATTTT.

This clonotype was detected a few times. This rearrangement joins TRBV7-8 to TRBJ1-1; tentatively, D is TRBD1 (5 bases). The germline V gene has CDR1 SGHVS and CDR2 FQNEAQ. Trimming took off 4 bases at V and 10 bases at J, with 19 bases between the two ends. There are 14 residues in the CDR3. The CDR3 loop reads CASSSSIVRVGAFF. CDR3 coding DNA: TGTGCCAGCAGCTCCTCAATCGTCAGGGTTGGAGCTTTCTTT.

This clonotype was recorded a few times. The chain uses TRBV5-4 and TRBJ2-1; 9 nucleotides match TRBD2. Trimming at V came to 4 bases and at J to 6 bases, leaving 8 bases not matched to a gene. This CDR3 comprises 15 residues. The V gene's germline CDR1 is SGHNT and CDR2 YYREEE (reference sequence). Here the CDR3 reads CASSPSSGRGNEQFF. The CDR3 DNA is TGTGCCAGCAGCCCAAGTAGCGGGAGAGGCAATGAGCAGTTCTTC.

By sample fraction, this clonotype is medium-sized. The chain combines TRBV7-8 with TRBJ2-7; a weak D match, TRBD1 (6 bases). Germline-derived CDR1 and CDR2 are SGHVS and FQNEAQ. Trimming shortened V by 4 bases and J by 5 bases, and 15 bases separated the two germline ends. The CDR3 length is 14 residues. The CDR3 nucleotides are TGTGCCAGCAGCTGGGACACCCCTGGCGACGAGCAGTACTTC. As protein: CASSWDTPGDEQYF.